These 24 T cell receptor beta chains share one sample of origin, sequenced in a study of early T cells in non-severe SARS-CoV-2 infection. TCRdb used MiXCR to reprocess the 5' RACE reads, holding one entry per CDR3 protein. The table lists over 85,000 distinct CDR3 sequences, about 12% of them singletons. Sequencing was done on a sample of whole blood. These receptors originate from an adult who was a healthcare worker with PCR-confirmed SARS-CoV-2 infection or an uninfected control (not recorded which).

There are many counts of this clonotype. The genes are TRBV20-1 and TRBJ2-1; D is tentatively TRBD1 or TRBD2 (6 bases each). The CDR3 runs 20 residues. Germline CDR1 and CDR2: DFQATT and SNEGSKA (reference sequence). V gave up 6 bases and J gave up 5 bases, with 35 bases separating them. CDR3 sequence (DNA): TGCAGTGCGGATGACGGATCGGGGGCAGGGGCCGAGATTAGCGACAATGAGCAGTTCTTC. As protein: CSADDGSGAGAEISDNEQFF.

V is TRBV9 and J is TRBJ2-2; no clear D. This CDR3 spans 16 amino acids. Germline lookup yields CDR1 SGDLS and CDR2 YYNGEE. The ends were cut back, 0 bases at V and 0 bases at J, with 9 bases in the middle. In DNA, the CDR3 is TGTGCCAGCAGCGTAGATATAGCCACGAACACCGGGGAGCTGTTTTTT. It translates to CASSVDIATNTGELFF.

This rearrangement joins TRBV3-1 to TRBJ2-7; D remains unclear. With 4 bases removed from V and 0 bases from J, the gap between germline ends came to 13 bases. CDR3 size: 15 residues. In germline, CDR1 is LGHDT, CDR2 YNNKEL (reference sequence). In nucleotides, the CDR3 is TGTGCCAGCAGCCGGAGCCCGAGAAGCTCCTACGAGCAGTACTTC. Residues: CASSRSPRSSYEQYF.

The J gene is TRBJ2-7, the V gene TRBV28, with 11 bases that match TRBD2. The CDR3 runs to 15 residues. V shed 2 bases and J 4 bases; nucleotides not matched to a gene: 4. Germline V gene sequence: CDR1 MDHEN, CDR2 SYDVKM. CDR3 loop: CASSLGGLADYEQYF. CDR3 sequence (DNA): TGTGCCAGCAGTTTAGGGGGACTAGCGGATTACGAGCAGTACTTC.

The chain joins TRBV5-1 to TRBJ2-3; 9 nucleotides align to TRBD2. J lost 3 bases, V lost 2 bases, and 7 bases had no gene match. Germline V gives CDR1 SGHRS, CDR2 YFSETQ. The CDR3 is made up of 16 amino acids. The DNA of the CDR3 is TGCGCCAGCAGCTTTGGTAGCGGGAGTGAAACAGATACGCAGTATTTT. Its protein product is CASSFGSGSETDTQYF.

A few counts support this clonotype. The chain links TRBV18 to TRBJ2-5; D ambiguous. Trimming stripped 4 bases from V and 4 bases from J, with 10 bases between. CDR3 length: 13 residues. Germline-derived CDR1 and CDR2 are KGHSH and LQKENI. The CDR3 nucleotides are TGTGCCAGCTCACTTGGGCTGAGAGAGACCCAGTACTTC. Translating it yields CASSLGLRETQYF. The complete variable domain, with remaining parts taken from reference TRBV18 and TRBJ2-5, reads NAGVMQNPRHLVRRRGQEARLRCSPMKGHSHVYWYRQLPEEGLKFMVYLQKENIIDESGMPKERFSAEFPKEGPSILRIQQVVRGDSAAYFCASSLGLRETQYFGPGTRLLVL.

The chain is built from TRBV11-2 and TRBJ2-5, with TRBD1 matching 7 bases. From germline, CDR1 is SGHAT and CDR2 FQNNGV. The CDR3 loop spans 16 amino acids. Germline trimming cut 4 bases from V and 3 bases from J; bases unmatched to any gene: 11. The CDR3 region is CASSSSPGQTKETQYF. DNA for the CDR3: TGTGCCAGCAGCTCTAGCCCGGGACAGACAAAAGAGACCCAGTACTTC.

This clonotype was recorded many times. The J gene is TRBJ2-3, the V gene TRBV4-2; 10 bases fit TRBD2. Germline CDR1 is LGHNA and CDR2 is YNFKEQ. This CDR3 is built from 17 residues. V lost 6 bases, J lost 7 bases, and 16 bases stayed unmatched. CDR3 nucleotides: TGTGCCAGCAGACCCCCGTGGTCTAGCGGGAGAGAAAATACGCAGTATTTT. Its protein is CASRPPWSSGRENTQYF.

This clonotype came up a few times. The V call is TRBV29-1, the J call TRBJ2-2; no firm D call. V gave up 5 bases and J gave up 6 bases, with 7 bases separating them. In germline, CDR1 is SQVTM, CDR2 ANQGSEA. This CDR3 is built from 11 residues. DNA of the CDR3: TGCAGCGTTCCTAAAGCCGGGGAGCTGTTTTTT. Encoded protein: CSVPKAGELFF.

The chain combines TRBV29-1 with TRBJ1-2; D not certain. CDR1 is SQVTM and CDR2 is ANQGSEA in the germline V gene. Between the trimmed V and J ends, which lost 3 bases and 6 bases, there was a span of 17 bases. The CDR3 runs to 14 residues. CDR3 nucleotide sequence: TGCAGCGTTGATACTGCGATGGGCTTAGATGGCTACACCTTC. Residues: CSVDTAMGLDGYTF.

This clonotype was detected only a few times. This sequence joins TRBV6-5 and TRBJ1-6; D is unclear. The V gene's germline CDR1 is MNHEY and CDR2 SVGAGI. The CDR3 totals 15 residues. V was cut by 4 bases and J by 7 bases, with 14 bases left in between. The CDR3 sequence: CASSLLLPANSPLHF. In nucleotides, the CDR3 is TGTGCCAGCAGTTTACTCCTCCCCGCCAATTCACCCCTCCACTTT.

This clonotype was detected ten times or more. This rearrangement joins TRBV20-1 to TRBJ2-6; 8 bases fit TRBD1. CDR3 size: 19 residues. In germline, CDR1 is DFQATT, CDR2 SNEGSKA (reference sequence). The trim removed 0 bases at V and 2 bases at J, leaving 12 bases unmatched. CDR3 nucleotide sequence: TGCAGTGCTAGAGATCACGCAGGACAGGGAGAGGCTGGGGCCAACGTCCTGACTTTC. Encoded protein: CSARDHAGQGEAGANVLTF.

Worth noting for this clonotype: A read error may be the cause here, since a much bigger clone is one base away. This sequence joins TRBV7-9 and TRBJ1-4; no firm D call. There are 11 residues in the CDR3. Germline CDR1 and CDR2: SEHNR and FQNEAQ (reference sequence). The CDR3 is CASCLEGVLFF. CDR3 DNA sequence: TGTGCCAGCTGCTTAGAGGGAGTGCTGTTTTTT. Supplemented by reference TRBV7-9 and TRBJ1-4, the full variable domain reads DTGVSQNPRHKITKRGQNVTFRCDPISEHNRLYWYRQTLGQGPEFLTYFQNEAQLEKSRLLSDRFSAERPKGSFSTLEIQRTEQGDSAMYLCASCLEGVLFFGSGTQLSVL.

This clonotype was detected ten times or more. The chain employs TRBV24-1 and TRBJ2-1, with a tentative D call TRBD2 (7 bases). V lost 8 bases and J 2 bases, leaving 24 bases between the germline ends. This CDR3 comprises 18 residues. Germline V gene lookup returns CDR1 KGHDR and CDR2 SFDVKD. The CDR3 sequence: CATMAGAGGPSAYNEQFF. The CDR3 DNA follows: TGTGCCACCATGGCGGGGGCCGGGGGTCCCAGCGCCTACAATGAGCAGTTCTTC.

There are many counts of this clonotype. J is TRBJ2-7 and V is TRBV4-3; 11 bases are a match to TRBD2. With V trimmed by 0 bases and J by 2 bases, 9 bases remained unmatched. The V gene's germline CDR1 is LGHNA and CDR2 YSLEER. The CDR3 has 18 amino acids. The CDR3 is CASSQDRPSGRNPYEQYF. Written as DNA, the CDR3 is TGCGCCAGCAGCCAAGATAGGCCTAGCGGGAGGAACCCCTACGAGCAGTACTTC.

Ten or more counts support this clonotype. The chain employs TRBV7-9 and TRBJ2-7; TRBD2 matches 8 bases. V was clipped by 0 bases and J by 4 bases; unmatched bases: 8. The CDR3 is made up of 16 amino acids. CDR1 SEHNR and CDR2 FQNEAQ come from the germline V gene (reference sequence). The CDR3 DNA sequence: TGTGCCAGCAGCTTAGCAGACTCAGCGGGAGTTTACGAGCAGTACTTC. This translates into CASSLADSAGVYEQYF. The variable domain in full, completed from reference TRBV7-9 and TRBJ2-7, reads DTGVSQNPRHKITKRGQNVTFRCDPISEHNRLYWYRQTLGQGPEFLTYFQNEAQLEKSRLLSDRFSAERPKGSFSTLEIQRTEQGDSAMYLCASSLADSAGVYEQYFGPGTRLTVT.

This clonotype has a single count. The chain carries TRBV9 and TRBJ2-1; D is possibly TRBD2 (5 bases). This CDR3 is built from 15 residues. Trimming stripped 2 bases from V and 1 base from J, with 10 bases between. The V gene's germline CDR1 is SGDLS and CDR2 YYNGEE. CDR3 sequence reads: CASSVGVRSYNEQFF. CDR3 nucleotide sequence: TGTGCCAGCAGCGTCGGGGTTAGGTCCTACAATGAGCAGTTCTTC.

This clonotype was observed many times. CDR3 in DNA: TGTGCCAGCAGCCCACGACAGGGAGGGAATGGGGCCAACGTCCTGACTTTC. Translation: CASSPRQGGNGANVLTF. The chain links TRBV11-2 to TRBJ2-6; D possibly matches TRBD1 or TRBD2 (7 bases each). Germline loops: CDR1 SGHAT, CDR2 FQNNGV. This CDR3 contains 17 residues. V was clipped by 5 bases and J by 3 bases, with 17 bases between them.

This clonotype was detected a few times. The chain combines TRBV19 with TRBJ1-2; the match to TRBD1 covers 8 bases. The CDR3 extends over 14 amino acids. Per the germline V gene, CDR1 is LNHDA and CDR2 is SQIVND (reference sequence). With 6 bases clipped from V and 0 bases from J, the junction kept 3 bases outside the gene matches. Here the CDR3 DNA reads TGTGCCAGTAGGCAGGGGGCCACTAACTATGGCTACACCTTC. Translating gives CASRQGATNYGYTF.

This clonotype was seen only a few times. The chain carries TRBV20-1 and TRBJ1-1; possible D gene TRBD1, 6 bases. V lost 0 bases, J lost 3 bases, and 17 bases lay in between. Germline V gene data show CDR1 as DFQATT and CDR2 as SNEGSKA (reference sequence). The CDR3 has 16 amino acids. As DNA, the CDR3 is TGCAGTGCTAGAGAAGGGGGGACACTACTGGACACTGAAGCTTTCTTT. Translation gives CSAREGGTLLDTEAFF.

This clonotype was seen a handful of times. The rearrangement uses TRBV7-6 and TRBJ1-5; no firm D call. The CDR3 runs 13 residues. The germline V gene encodes CDR1 SGHVS and CDR2 FNYEAQ. V lost 1 base and J 5 bases, leaving 6 bases between the germline ends. CDR3: CASSLDLYQPQHF. Written as DNA, the CDR3 is TGTGCCAGCAGCTTAGACCTTTATCAGCCCCAGCATTTT. Together with reference TRBV7-6 and TRBJ1-5, the CDR3 gives the full variable domain: GAGVSQSPRYKVTKRGQDVALRCDPISGHVSLYWYRQALGQGPEFLTYFNYEAQQDKSGLPNDRFSAERPEGSISTLTIQRTEQRDSAMYRCASSLDLYQPQHFGDGTRLSIL.

The chain carries TRBV4-1 and TRBJ2-7; TRBD1 aligns across 9 bases. This CDR3 region has 17 residues. V dropped 1 base and J dropped 6; count of bases not matched to a gene: 13. Germline CDR1 MGHRA, CDR2 YSYEKL. Here the CDR3 DNA reads TGCGCCAGCAGCCAAGTCCCTCCGAGACAGGGGGTTTCCGAGCAGTACTTC. It encodes CASSQVPPRQGVSEQYF.

The chain couples TRBV4-3 to TRBJ2-1; TRBD2 aligns across 7 bases. After removal of 1 base from V and 0 bases from J, the junction contained 6 bases not matched to a gene. The CDR3 is 17 residues long. CDR1 LGHNA and CDR2 YSLEER come from the germline V gene. The CDR3 DNA sequence: TGCGCCAGCAGCCAAGGTTACCGGGACTACTCCTACAATGAGCAGTTCTTC. Residues: CASSQGYRDYSYNEQFF.

This rearrangement joins TRBV11-2 to TRBJ2-5; D not certain. The CDR3 is 13 residues long. The V gene's germline CDR1 is SGHAT and CDR2 FQNNGV. The V and J ends lost 1 base and 10 bases respectively, with 13 bases between them. DNA of the CDR3: TGTGCCAGCAGCTTAGCTAGGGCGCGCGGCCAGTACTTC. Encoded protein: CASSLARARGQYF.